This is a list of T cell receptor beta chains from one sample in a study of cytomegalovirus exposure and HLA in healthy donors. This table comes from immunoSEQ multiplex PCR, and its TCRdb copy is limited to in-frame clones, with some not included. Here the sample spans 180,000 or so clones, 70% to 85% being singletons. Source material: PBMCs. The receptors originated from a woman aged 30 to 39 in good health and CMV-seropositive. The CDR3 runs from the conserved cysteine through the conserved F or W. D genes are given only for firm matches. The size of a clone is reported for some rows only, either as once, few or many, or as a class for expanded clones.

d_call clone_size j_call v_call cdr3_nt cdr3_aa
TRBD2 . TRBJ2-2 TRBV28 TGTGCCAGCAGATTAGGACTAGCGGGAGGATCGAACACCGGGGAGCTGTTTTTT CASRLGLAGGSNTGELFF
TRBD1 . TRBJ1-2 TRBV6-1 TGTGCCAGCAGTAAGACAGGGAGTGGCTACACCTTC CASSKTGSGYTF
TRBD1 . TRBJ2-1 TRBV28 TGTGCCTCCCGGGACAGGGTGTATGAGCAGTTCTTC CASRDRVYEQFF
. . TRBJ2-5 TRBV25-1 TGTGCCAGCAGTGAATCGGGCAGGGGGGACCAAGAGACCCAGTACTTC CASSESGRGDQETQYF
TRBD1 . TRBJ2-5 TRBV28 TGTGCCAGCAGTATACAGGGGGCAGGCGAGACCCAGTACTTC CASSIQGAGETQYF
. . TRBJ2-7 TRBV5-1 TGCGCCAGCCGAGGATCGGGAGATTCCTACGAGCAGTACTTC CASRGSGDSYEQYF
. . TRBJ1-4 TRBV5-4 TGTGCCAGCAGCTTACAGGGTACTAATGAAAAACTGTTTTTT CASSLQGTNEKLFF
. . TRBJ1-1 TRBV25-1 TGTGCCAGCAGTGAATACGGGACTGAAGCTTTCTTT CASSEYGTEAFF
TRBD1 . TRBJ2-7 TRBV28 TGTGCCAGCAGTTTATTCGGGACAGGGGGCCACGAGCAGTACTTC CASSLFGTGGHEQYF
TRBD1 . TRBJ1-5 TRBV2 TGTGCCAGCGGGACAGGGCGGTTAAGTAGCAATCAGCCCCAGCATTTT CASGTGRLSSNQPQHF
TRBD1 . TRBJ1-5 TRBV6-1 TGTGCCGTAAACAGGGGGTATGACAATCAGCCCCAGCATTTT CAVNRGYDNQPQHF
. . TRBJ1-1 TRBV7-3 TGTGCCAGCAGCTCGGGTCCCGCGAACACTGAAGCTTTCTTT CASSSGPANTEAFF
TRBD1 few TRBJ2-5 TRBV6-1 TGTGCCAGCAGCGAGGACAGGGGGTTAGAGACCCAGTACTTC CASSEDRGLETQYF
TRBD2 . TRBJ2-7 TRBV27 TGTGCCAGCAGTTCCCCACGAGTAGCGGGAGTGGCCGAGCAGTACTTC CASSSPRVAGVAEQYF
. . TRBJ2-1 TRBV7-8 TGTGCCAGCAGCTTGGCGGGAAACTCCTACAATGAGCAGTTCTTC CASSLAGNSYNEQFF
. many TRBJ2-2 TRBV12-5 TGTGCTAGTGGTCCAACAAACACCGGGGAGCTGTTTTTT CASGPTNTGELFF
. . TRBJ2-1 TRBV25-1 TGTGCCAGTAGTGGACCGACATTACGCAATGAGCAGTTCTTC CASSGPTLRNEQFF
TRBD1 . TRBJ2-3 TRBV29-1 TGCAGCGTTGAACGACAGGGCGTCGGCACAGATACGCAGTATTTT CSVERQGVGTDTQYF
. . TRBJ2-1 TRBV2 TGTGCCAGCAGTGAAGTCAGAAACAATGAGCAGTTCTTC CASSEVRNNEQFF
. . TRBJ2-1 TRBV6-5 TGTGCCAGCAGTTATGGGCGTCAACCCTCCTACAATGAGCAGTTCTTC CASSYGRQPSYNEQFF
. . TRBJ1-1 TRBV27 TGTGCCAGCAGCCCCGATGGGGGGGTCATGGACACTGAAGCTTTCTTT CASSPDGGVMDTEAFF
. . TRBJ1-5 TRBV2 TGTGCCAGCAGGGGGCTTAATCAGCCCCAGCATTTT CASRGLNQPQHF
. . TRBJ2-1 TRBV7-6 TGTGCCAGCAGCTTAGCGGCGGGAAGCACTAATGAGCAGTTCTTC CASSLAAGSTNEQFF
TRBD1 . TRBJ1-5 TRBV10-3 TGTGCCATCAGTGAGGGCCGACAGGGATCTCAGCCCCAGCATTTT CAISEGRQGSQPQHF
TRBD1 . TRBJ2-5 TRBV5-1 TGCGCCAGCAGCACCACTCTACGGGGGACAGGGACCCAGTACTTC CASSTTLRGTGTQYF
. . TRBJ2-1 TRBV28 TGTGCCAGCAGTTATATCACGGCGGGTAGTTACAATGAGCAGTTCTTC CASSYITAGSYNEQFF
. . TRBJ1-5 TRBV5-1 TGCGCCAGCAGCTTGGCGGCAGGGGATCAGCCCCAGCATTTT CASSLAAGDQPQHF
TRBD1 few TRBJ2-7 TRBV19 TGTGCCAGTAGTACTGGGACAGGGCGGGACGAGCAGTACTTC CASSTGTGRDEQYF
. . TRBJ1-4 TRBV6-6 TGTGCCAGCATGTCAAAGACAGAAACTAATGAAAAACTGTTTTTT CASMSKTETNEKLFF
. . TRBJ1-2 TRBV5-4 TGTGCCAGCAGCCTCGACGGACAATATGGCTACACCTTC CASSLDGQYGYTF
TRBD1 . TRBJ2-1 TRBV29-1 TGCAGCGTTGATTGGCAGGGGGCTGGCAATGAGCAGTTCTTC CSVDWQGAGNEQFF
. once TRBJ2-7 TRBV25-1 TGTGCCAGCAGTCTCGCCGGCTCCTACGAGCAGTACTTC CASSLAGSYEQYF
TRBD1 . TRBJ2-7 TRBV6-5 TGTGCCAGCAGGCCCGACAGGGAATGGTCCTACGAGCAGTACTTC CASRPDREWSYEQYF
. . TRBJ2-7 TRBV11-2 TGTGCCAGCAGCTCCGAAGGGGTCGAGCAGTACTTC CASSSEGVEQYF
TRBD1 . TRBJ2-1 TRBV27 TGTGCCAGCAGTCGTGCAACCGGGACAGATTCCTACAATGAGCAGTTCTTC CASSRATGTDSYNEQFF
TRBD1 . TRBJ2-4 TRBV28 TGTGCCAGCCTTTTGGGGACAGAAAACATTCAGTACTTC CASLLGTENIQYF
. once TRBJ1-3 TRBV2 TGTGCCAGCAGTGAGTCCTCAGGGATCGGAAACACCATATATTTT CASSESSGIGNTIYF